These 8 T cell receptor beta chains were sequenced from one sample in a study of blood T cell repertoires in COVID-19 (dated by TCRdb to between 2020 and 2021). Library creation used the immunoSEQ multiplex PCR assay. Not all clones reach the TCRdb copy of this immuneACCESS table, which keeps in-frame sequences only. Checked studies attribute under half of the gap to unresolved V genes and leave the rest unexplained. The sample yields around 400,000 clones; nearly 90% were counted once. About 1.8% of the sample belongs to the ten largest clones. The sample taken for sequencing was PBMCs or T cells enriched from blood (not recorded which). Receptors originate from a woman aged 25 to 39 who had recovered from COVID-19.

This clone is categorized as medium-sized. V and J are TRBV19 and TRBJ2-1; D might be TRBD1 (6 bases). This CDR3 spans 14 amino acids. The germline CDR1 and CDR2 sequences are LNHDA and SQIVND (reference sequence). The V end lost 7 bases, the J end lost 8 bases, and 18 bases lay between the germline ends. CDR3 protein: CASKIDGTSYEQFF. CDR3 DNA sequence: TGTGCCAGTAAGATTGACGGGACATCGTATGAGCAGTTCTTC.

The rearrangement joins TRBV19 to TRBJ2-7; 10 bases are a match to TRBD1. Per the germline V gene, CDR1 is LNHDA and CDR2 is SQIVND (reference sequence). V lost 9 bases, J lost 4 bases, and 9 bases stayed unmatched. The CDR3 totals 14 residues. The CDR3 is CASAPGTGVYEQYF. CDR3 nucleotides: TGTGCCAGCGCACCAGGGACAGGGGTTTACGAGCAGTACTTC.

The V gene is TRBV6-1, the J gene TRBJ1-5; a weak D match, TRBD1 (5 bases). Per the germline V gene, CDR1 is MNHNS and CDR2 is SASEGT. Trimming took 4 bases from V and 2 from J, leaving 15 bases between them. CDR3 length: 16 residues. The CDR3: CASSVRTGLGNQPQHF. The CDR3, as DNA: TGTGCCAGCAGTGTCCGGACGGGACTAGGCAATCAGCCCCAGCATTTT.

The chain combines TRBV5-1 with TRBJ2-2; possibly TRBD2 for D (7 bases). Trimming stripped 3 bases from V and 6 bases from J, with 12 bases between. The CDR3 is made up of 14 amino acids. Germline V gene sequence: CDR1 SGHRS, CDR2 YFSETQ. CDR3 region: CASSYAGAAGELFF. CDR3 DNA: TGCGCCAGCAGCTATGCGGGGGCGGCCGGGGAGCTGTTTTTT.

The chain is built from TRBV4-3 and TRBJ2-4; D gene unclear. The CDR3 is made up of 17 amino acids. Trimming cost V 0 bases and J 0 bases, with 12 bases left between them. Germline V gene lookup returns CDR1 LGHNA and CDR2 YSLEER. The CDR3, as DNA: TGCGCCAGCAGCCAAGATCCTGTAGCAGTAGCCAAAAACATTCAGTACTTC. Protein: CASSQDPVAVAKNIQYF.

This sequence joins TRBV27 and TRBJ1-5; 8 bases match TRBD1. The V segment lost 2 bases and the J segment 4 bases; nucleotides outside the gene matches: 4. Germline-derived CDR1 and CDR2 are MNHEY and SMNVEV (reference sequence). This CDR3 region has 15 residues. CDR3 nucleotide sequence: TGTGCCAGCAGTTTAGGACAGGGATGGAATCAGCCCCAGCATTTT. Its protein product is CASSLGQGWNQPQHF.

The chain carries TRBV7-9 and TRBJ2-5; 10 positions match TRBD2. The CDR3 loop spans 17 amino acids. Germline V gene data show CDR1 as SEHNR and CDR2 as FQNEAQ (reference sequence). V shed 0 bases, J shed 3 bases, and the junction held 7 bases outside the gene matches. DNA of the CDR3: TGTGCCAGCAGCTTAGCGCACAGCGGGGGGGCCAAAGAGACCCAGTACTTC. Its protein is CASSLAHSGGAKETQYF. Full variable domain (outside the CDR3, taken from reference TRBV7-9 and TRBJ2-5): DTGVSQNPRHKITKRGQNVTFRCDPISEHNRLYWYRQTLGQGPEFLTYFQNEAQLEKSRLLSDRFSAERPKGSFSTLEIQRTEQGDSAMYLCASSLAHSGGAKETQYFGPGTRLLVL.

The DNA of the CDR3 is TGTGCCAGCAGTCCGGGATCTAACTATGGCTACACCTTC. Residues: CASSPGSNYGYTF. The rearrangement uses TRBV28 and TRBJ1-2; D is undetermined. This CDR3 has 13 residues. Germline-derived CDR1 and CDR2 are MDHEN and SYDVKM. The V gene lost 5 bases and the J gene lost 0 bases, with 7 bases spanning the gap.